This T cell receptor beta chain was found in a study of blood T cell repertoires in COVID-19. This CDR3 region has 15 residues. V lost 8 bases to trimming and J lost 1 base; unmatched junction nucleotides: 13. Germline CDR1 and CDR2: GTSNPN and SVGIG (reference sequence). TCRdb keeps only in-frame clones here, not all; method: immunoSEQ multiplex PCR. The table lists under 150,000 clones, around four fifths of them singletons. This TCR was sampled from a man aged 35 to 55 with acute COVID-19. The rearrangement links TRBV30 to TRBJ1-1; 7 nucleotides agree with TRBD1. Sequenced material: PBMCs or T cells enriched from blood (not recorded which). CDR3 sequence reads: CAVRPPDRSNTEAFF. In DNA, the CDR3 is TGTGCCGTCCGTCCCCCGGACAGGTCGAACACTGAAGCTTTCTTT. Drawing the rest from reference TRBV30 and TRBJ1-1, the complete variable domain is SQTIHQWPATLVQPVGSPLSLECTVEGTSNPNLYWYRQAAGRGLQLLFYSVGIGQISSEVPQNLSASRPQDRQFILSSKKLLLSDSGFYLCAVRPPDRSNTEAFFGQGTRLTVV.